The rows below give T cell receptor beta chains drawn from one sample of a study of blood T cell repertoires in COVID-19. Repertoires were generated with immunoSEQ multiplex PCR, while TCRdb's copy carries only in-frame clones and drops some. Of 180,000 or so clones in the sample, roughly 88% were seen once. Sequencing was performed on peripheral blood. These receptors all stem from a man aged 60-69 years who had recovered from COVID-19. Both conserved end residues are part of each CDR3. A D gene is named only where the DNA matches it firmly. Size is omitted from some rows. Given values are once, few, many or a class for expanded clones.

CDR3aa: CASSMGFGGHAEAFF
CDR3nt: TGTGCCAGTAGTATGGGGTTCGGGGGGCACGCTGAAGCTTTCTTT
abundance: -
v_gene: TRBV19
d_gene: -
j_gene: TRBJ1-1

CDR3aa: CASKNSLNTEAFF
CDR3nt: TGTGCCAGCAAAAACAGTTTGAACACTGAAGCTTTCTTT
abundance: -
v_gene: TRBV2
d_gene: -
j_gene: TRBJ1-1

CDR3aa: CASSFRQADGNTIYF
CDR3nt: TGTGCCAGCAGCTTTCGACAGGCAGATGGAAACACCATATATTTT
abundance: -
v_gene: TRBV5-5
d_gene: -
j_gene: TRBJ1-3

CDR3aa: CASSPRTGVNEKLFF
CDR3nt: TGTGCCAGCAGCCCCCGGACAGGAGTTAATGAAAAACTGTTTTTT
abundance: -
v_gene: TRBV9
d_gene: TRBD1
j_gene: TRBJ1-4

CDR3aa: CASSLSSGASEQYF
CDR3nt: TGTGCCAGCAGCTTATCTAGCGGGGCAAGCGAGCAGTACTTC
abundance: -
v_gene: TRBV7-9
d_gene: TRBD2
j_gene: TRBJ2-7

CDR3aa: CASSLAAGDYGYTF
CDR3nt: TGTGCCAGCAGCTTAGCGGCAGGGGACTATGGCTACACCTTC
abundance: -
v_gene: TRBV7-2
d_gene: -
j_gene: TRBJ1-2

CDR3aa: CASSSGTGRNQPQHF
CDR3nt: TGCGCCAGCAGCTCCGGGACAGGGAGAAATCAGCCCCAGCATTTT
abundance: -
v_gene: TRBV5-1
d_gene: TRBD1
j_gene: TRBJ1-5

CDR3aa: CASSPWAGTGGGLNTEAFF
CDR3nt: TGTGCCAGCAGCCCTTGGGCCGGGACAGGGGGCGGTTTGAACACTGAAGCTTTCTTT
abundance: -
v_gene: TRBV6-2/TRBV6-3
d_gene: TRBD1
j_gene: TRBJ1-1

CDR3aa: CASRPPGQGNEQYF
CDR3nt: TGTGCCAGCAGGCCCCCGGGACAGGGTAACGAGCAGTACTTC
abundance: -
v_gene: TRBV6-5
d_gene: TRBD1
j_gene: TRBJ2-7

CDR3aa: CASSPGQGKEWDEQYF
CDR3nt: TGTGCCAGCAGTCCGGGACAGGGAAAGGAATGGGACGAGCAGTACTTC
abundance: few
v_gene: TRBV6-6
d_gene: TRBD1
j_gene: TRBJ2-7

CDR3aa: CASSQDSLARKLDF
CDR3nt: TGTGCCAGCAGCCAAGATAGCCTCGCCCGCAAACTAGACTTT
abundance: -
v_gene: TRBV3-1/TRBV3-2
d_gene: -
j_gene: TRBJ1-4

CDR3aa: CATLKDTQYF
CDR3nt: TGTGCCACCCTAAAGGATACGCAGTATTTT
abundance: -
v_gene: TRBV6-4
d_gene: -
j_gene: TRBJ2-3

CDR3aa: CASSPGTEYYEQYF
CDR3nt: TGTGCCAGCAGCCCAGGGACAGAGTACTACGAGCAGTACTTC
abundance: -
v_gene: TRBV9
d_gene: TRBD1
j_gene: TRBJ2-7

CDR3aa: CASSPPGLTNTEAFF
CDR3nt: TGCGCCAGCAGCCCCCCCGGACTGACGAACACTGAAGCTTTCTTT
abundance: -
v_gene: TRBV5-1
d_gene: -
j_gene: TRBJ1-1

CDR3aa: CASSLHHGTYEQYF
CDR3nt: TGTGCCAGCAGCCTCCATCACGGGACCTACGAGCAGTACTTC
abundance: few
v_gene: TRBV11-2
d_gene: -
j_gene: TRBJ2-7

CDR3aa: CASSVTGGGEAFF
CDR3nt: TGTGCCAGCAGCGTAACTGGGGGCGGGGAAGCTTTCTTT
abundance: -
v_gene: TRBV9
d_gene: -
j_gene: TRBJ1-1

CDR3aa: CASSPYYRENTEAFF
CDR3nt: TGTGCCAGCAGCCCCTACTACAGGGAGAACACTGAAGCTTTCTTT
abundance: -
v_gene: TRBV9
d_gene: -
j_gene: TRBJ1-1

CDR3aa: CASSQASAGGRTDTQYF
CDR3nt: TGTGCCAGCAGCCAAGCTAGCGCGGGGGGGCGCACAGATACGCAGTATTTT
abundance: -
v_gene: TRBV4-2
d_gene: TRBD2
j_gene: TRBJ2-3

CDR3aa: CASSQDRAGSGNSPLHF
CDR3nt: TGTGCCAGCAGCCAAGATCGGGCAGGGTCAGGGAATTCACCCCTCCACTTT
abundance: once
v_gene: TRBV3-1/TRBV3-2
d_gene: -
j_gene: TRBJ1-6

CDR3aa: CASSKGQGGNQPQHF
CDR3nt: TGTGCCAGCAGTAAGGGACAGGGGGGCAATCAGCCCCAGCATTTT
abundance: -
v_gene: TRBV2
d_gene: TRBD1
j_gene: TRBJ1-5

CDR3aa: CASDAGVTDTQYF
CDR3nt: TGCGCCAGCGACGCGGGGGTCACAGATACGCAGTATTTT
abundance: -
v_gene: TRBV5-1
d_gene: TRBD2
j_gene: TRBJ2-3

CDR3aa: CASSGRPYGYTF
CDR3nt: TGTGCCAGCAGCGGGAGACCCTATGGCTACACCTTC
abundance: -
v_gene: TRBV2
d_gene: -
j_gene: TRBJ1-2

CDR3aa: CAISGNSVDEKLFF
CDR3nt: TGTGCCATCAGCGGGAATTCGGTGGATGAAAAACTGTTTTTT
abundance: -
v_gene: TRBV10-3
d_gene: -
j_gene: TRBJ1-4

CDR3aa: CASSYRRTNEAFF
CDR3nt: TGTGCCAGCAGTTACAGGAGAACGAATGAAGCTTTCTTT
abundance: -
v_gene: TRBV6-2/TRBV6-3
d_gene: -
j_gene: TRBJ1-1

CDR3aa: CASGLGTTGWGTGELFF
CDR3nt: TGTGCTAGTGGTTTGGGGACGACAGGGTGGGGGACCGGGGAGCTGTTTTTT
abundance: -
v_gene: TRBV12-5
d_gene: TRBD1
j_gene: TRBJ2-2

CDR3aa: CASSLAPYEQYF
CDR3nt: TGCGCCAGCAGCTTGGCCCCATACGAGCAGTACTTC
abundance: few
v_gene: TRBV5-1
d_gene: -
j_gene: TRBJ2-7

CDR3aa: CASSLSGSYEQYF
CDR3nt: TGTGCCAGCAGCCTCTCGGGCTCCTACGAGCAGTACTTC
abundance: -
v_gene: TRBV4-2
d_gene: -
j_gene: TRBJ2-7

CDR3aa: CASSPGTQSSYEQYF
CDR3nt: TGTGCCAGCTCACCAGGGACTCAAAGCTCCTACGAGCAGTACTTC
abundance: -
v_gene: TRBV18
d_gene: -
j_gene: TRBJ2-7

CDR3aa: CASWRGGPSGSPLHF
CDR3nt: TGTGCCAGCTGGAGGGGGGGGCCTTCGGGTTCACCCCTCCACTTT
abundance: -
v_gene: TRBV6-5
d_gene: -
j_gene: TRBJ1-6

CDR3aa: CASSSTGWDTEAFF
CDR3nt: TGTGCCAGCAGCTCGACAGGGTGGGACACTGAAGCTTTCTTT
abundance: -
v_gene: TRBV5-5
d_gene: TRBD1
j_gene: TRBJ1-1

CDR3aa: CASSSPDALGQYF
CDR3nt: TGTGCCAGCAGCTCCCCCGATGCCCTCGGGCAGTACTTC
abundance: -
v_gene: TRBV7-2
d_gene: -
j_gene: TRBJ2-7

CDR3aa: CASSLIPQRTEAFF
CDR3nt: TGTGCCAGCAGCTTGATCCCCCAGAGGACTGAAGCTTTCTTT
abundance: -
v_gene: TRBV7-9
d_gene: -
j_gene: TRBJ1-1

CDR3aa: CASSHAGTGIPYGYTF
CDR3nt: TGTGCCAGCAGTCATGCCGGGACAGGGATTCCCTATGGCTACACCTTC
abundance: -
v_gene: TRBV11-2
d_gene: TRBD1
j_gene: TRBJ1-2